This TCR beta chain was identified during a study of T cells in Graves' hyperthyroidism and ophthalmopathy. Study-wide points: Through a model of 13 V-J features, ophthalmopathy was separated from stable hyperthyroidism.

In regard to this clonotype: Its target is unknown.

Newly diagnosed hyperthyroidism patients aged 18 to 65 years had disease lasting under 2 months. Germline V gene data show CDR1 as LGHNA and CDR2 as YSLEER. The J segment lost 3 bases and the V segment lost 0 bases, leaving 10 bases of the junction unmatched. The CDR3 runs 17 residues. TCR beta CDR3 regions were amplified from RNA transcripts. The HTBI set primed first-round TCR CDR3 RT-PCR. MiXCR, run by TCRdb on the multiplex PCR reads, gives a single entry per CDR3 protein. This repertoire shows approximately 500,000 distinct CDR3 sequences, 35% to 55% found once; its top ten account for approximately 8.4%.

This chain uses TRBV4-3 with TRBJ2-7; TRBD1 agrees at 8 bases. The sequence was obtained from a woman aged 18-35 years with Graves' hyperthyroidism. Material: peripheral blood or thyroid tissue (not recorded which). The CDR3 sequence: CASSQDWALQGGYEQYF. DNA for the CDR3: TGCGCCAGCAGCCAAGATTGGGCCTTACAGGGGGGCTACGAGCAGTACTTC.